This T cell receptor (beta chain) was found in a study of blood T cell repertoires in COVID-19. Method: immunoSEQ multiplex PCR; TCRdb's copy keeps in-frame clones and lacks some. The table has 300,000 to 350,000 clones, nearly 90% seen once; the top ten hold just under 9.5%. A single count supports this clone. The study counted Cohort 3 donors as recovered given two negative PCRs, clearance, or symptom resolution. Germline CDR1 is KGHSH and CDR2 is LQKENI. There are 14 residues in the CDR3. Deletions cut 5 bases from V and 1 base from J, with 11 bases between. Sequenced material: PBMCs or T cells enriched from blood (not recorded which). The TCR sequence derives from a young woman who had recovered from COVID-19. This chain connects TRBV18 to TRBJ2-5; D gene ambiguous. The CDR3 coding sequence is TGTGCCAGCTCAAAACTTAGTACCCAAGAGACCCAGTACTTC. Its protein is CASSKLSTQETQYF.